This TCR beta chain was sequenced during a study of T cell changes during pregnancy in multiple sclerosis. Germline values: CDR1 SNHLY, CDR2 FYNNEI. V lost 3 bases, J lost 8 bases, and 14 bases lay in between. The CDR3 loop spans 14 amino acids. The protocol was immunoSEQ multiplex PCR, while the TCRdb copy is restricted to in-frame clones and leaves out a portion. The sample yields around 57,000 clones, about nine tenths seen once. The TCR originated in a female donor with multiple sclerosis, enrolled in a pregnancy study. Source: peripheral blood, taken in the second trimester of pregnancy. The rearrangement links TRBV2 to TRBJ1-5, with D perhaps TRBD1 (5 bases). The CDR3 DNA reads TGTGCCAGCAGTGATGATCAGGGATGGAAGCCCCAGCATTTT. Protein: CASSDDQGWKPQHF. Full variable domain (outside the CDR3, taken from reference TRBV2 and TRBJ1-5): EPEVTQTPSHQVTQMGQEVILRCVPISNHLYFYWYRQILGQKVEFLVSFYNNEISEKSEIFDDQFSVERPDGSNFTLKIRSTKLEDSAMYFCASSDDQGWKPQHFGDGTRLSIL.